In its sample, the clone carrying this TCR beta chain is medium-sized. The antigen remains undetermined. This sample is drawn from a study of spatial heterogeneity in lung cancer. Looking at the study overall: Matched bulk RNA-seq gave a T cell module score that correlated strongly with tumor-region TCR transcript counts. Raw reads contained each unique TCR and UMI combination more than ten times on average. Regarding the study as a whole: For expanded intratumoral alpha and beta TCRs, counts tracked tumor mutation counts.

MiXCR was run by TCRdb on the 5' RACE reads, yielding one entry per CDR3 protein. The sample consists of 25,000 to 30,000 distinct CDR3 sequences, about 7.1% of them appearing once. Trimming took off 3 bases at V and 3 bases at J, with 11 bases between the two ends. The CDR3 is 14 residues long. Germline assignment: CDR1 LGHNA and CDR2 YSLEER. Indicated time point: sample taken at primary tumor resection. Whole RNA, which was extracted from tumor, nontumor lung tissue or frozen PBMC, was sequenced without any cell sorting. This sequence joins TRBV4-3 and TRBJ2-5, with D maybe TRBD2 (6 bases). The sequencing used lung tumor tissue, collected at surgery. This sequence originates from a male donor with early-stage non-small cell lung cancer. The CDR3 region is CASSHSGVEETQYF. The DNA for the CDR3 is TGCGCCAGCAGCCATTCGGGGGTAGAAGAGACCCAGTACTTC.